This T cell receptor beta chain was captured by sequencing in a study of T-cell memory formation after mild COVID-19. This clonotype has a handful of counts. Using its own MiXCR run on the 5' RACE reads, TCRdb lists one record per CDR3 protein. Among more than 300,000 distinct CDR3 sequences listed, around 15% were seen once. Germline V lookup: CDR1 SQVTM, CDR2 ANQGSEA. After removal of 6 bases from V and 4 bases from J, the junction contained 6 bases not matched to a gene. The CDR3 spans 14 residues. The chain combines TRBV29-1 with TRBJ2-3; TRBD2 matches at 11 bases. The origin of this receptor is a man between 18 and 35 years old who had mild COVID-19 (a few samples of this study predate the infection). Cell type and time point are not known. The sample taken for sequencing was PBMCs or a T cell subset sorted from them (not recorded which). The chain's CDR3 is CSVGSGGGADTQYF. The CDR3 DNA reads as TGCAGCGTGGGTAGCGGGGGGGGTGCAGATACGCAGTATTTT.